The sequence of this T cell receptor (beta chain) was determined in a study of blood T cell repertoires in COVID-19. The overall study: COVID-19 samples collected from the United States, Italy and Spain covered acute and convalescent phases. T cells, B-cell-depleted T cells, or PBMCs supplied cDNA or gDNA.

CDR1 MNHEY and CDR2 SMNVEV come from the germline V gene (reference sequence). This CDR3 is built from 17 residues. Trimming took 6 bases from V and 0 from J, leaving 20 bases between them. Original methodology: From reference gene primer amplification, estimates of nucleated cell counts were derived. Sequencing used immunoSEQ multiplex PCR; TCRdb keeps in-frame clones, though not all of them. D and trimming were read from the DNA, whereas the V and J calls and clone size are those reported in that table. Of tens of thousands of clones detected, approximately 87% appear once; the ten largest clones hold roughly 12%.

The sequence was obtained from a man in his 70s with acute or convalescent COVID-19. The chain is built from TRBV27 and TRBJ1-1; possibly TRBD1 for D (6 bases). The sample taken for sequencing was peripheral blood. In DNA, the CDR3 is TGTGCCAGCAGCCCAAGGGCGGGGGCTCCAATGAACACTGAAGCTTTCTTT. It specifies CASSPRAGAPMNTEAFF.